The clone carrying this T cell receptor beta chain was observed a handful of times. Its antigen is not known. The data stem from a study of response to subunit inactivated influenza vaccine. V shed 3 bases and J shed 3 bases, with 21 bases lying between them. CDR1 ENHRY and CDR2 SYGVKD come from the germline V gene. The CDR3 is made up of 17 amino acids. TCRdb used MiXCR to reprocess the RT-PCR reads, holding one entry per CDR3 protein. The sample lists 500,000 to 650,000 distinct CDR3 sequences, 7.6% seen once, with approximately 13% in the top ten. Study outcomes and limitations: The authors proposed limited new T cell recruitment per seasonal influenza vaccination.

The chain recombines TRBV10-3 with TRBJ2-7; TRBD1 might be the D (6 bases). The source was PBMCs from blood, collected less than 25 months after vaccination. The sequence was obtained from a man in his fifties or sixties who received an inactivated influenza vaccine. The DNA of the CDR3 is TGTGCCATCAGTGATCGCGGAAAGACAGGAAGGTACTACGAGCAGTACTTC. Its protein product is CAISDRGKTGRYYEQYF.